These T cell receptor beta chains were read from a single sample in a study of blood T cell repertoires in COVID-19. Sequencing used immunoSEQ multiplex PCR; TCRdb keeps in-frame clones, though not all of them. The data contain around 61,000 clones, just under 90% of them seen just once; the ten biggest clones take up approximately 1.5%. Material for sequencing was peripheral blood. Receptors were obtained from a man aged 60 to 69 with acute or convalescent COVID-19. Each CDR3 is given with its conserved first and last residue. A D gene is named only where the DNA matches it firmly. A row's size may be missing; if present it is once, few, many or a size class.

>NA|TRBD1|TRBJ2-3|TRBV5-1
TGCGCCAGCAGCCGACAGGGTTCCGCCACAGATACGCAGTATTTT
CASSRQGSATDTQYF
>NA|NA|TRBJ2-7|TRBV5-4
TGTGCCAGCAGCTTGCCCGGGGGATCAGCCACCTACGAGCAGTACTTC
CASSLPGGSATYEQYF
>NA|NA|TRBJ1-1|TRBV11-1
TGTGCCAGCAGCTTAGTCGGCACTGAAGCTTTCTTT
CASSLVGTEAFF
>NA|NA|TRBJ2-7|TRBV27
TGTGCCAGCAGTTTAATAGGGGACTACGAGCAGTACTTC
CASSLIGDYEQYF
>few|NA|TRBJ2-2|TRBV7-6
TGTGCCAGCAGCCCCTGGGCGGGCCCGGACGCCGGGGAGCTGTTTTTT
CASSPWAGPDAGELFF
>NA|TRBD2|TRBJ2-3|TRBV5-1
TGCGCCAGCAGCGCAACTAGCGGGGGGTTCACAGATACGCAGTATTTT
CASSATSGGFTDTQYF
>NA|NA|TRBJ2-7|TRBV4-1
TGCGCCAGCAGCCCACAAATTCGTCAGGGAGGAGGCTACGAGCAGTACTTC
CASSPQIRQGGGYEQYF
>NA|TRBD2|TRBJ2-1|TRBV6-4
TGTGCCAGCAGCACTAGCGGGGGGAATGAGCAGTTCTTC
CASSTSGGNEQFF
>once|TRBD1|TRBJ1-1|TRBV6-5
TGTGCCAGCAGTTTCAAGTTCCAGGGGGCTGGCACTGAAGCTTTCTTT
CASSFKFQGAGTEAFF
>NA|NA|TRBJ2-1|TRBV14
TGTGCCAGCAGCCAAGGAGACACTCCTATATCCTACAATGAGCAGTTCTTC
CASSQGDTPISYNEQFF
>NA|TRBD2|TRBJ2-3|TRBV3-1/TRBV3-2
TGTGCCAGCAGCCGCAGGACTAGCGGGGGGGGAATGCGCACAGATACGCAGTATTTT
CASSRRTSGGGMRTDTQYF
>NA|TRBD1|TRBJ1-2|TRBV6-2/TRBV6-3
TGTGCCAGCAGTTACGACAGGGATGGCTACACCTTC
CASSYDRDGYTF
>few|NA|TRBJ1-2|TRBV24-1
TGTGCCACCAGTGAATATGACAGCTATGGCTACACCTTC
CATSEYDSYGYTF
>NA|TRBD2|TRBJ2-3|TRBV9
TGTGCCAGCAGCTCTAGCGGGGGGCTCACAGATACGCAGTATTTT
CASSSSGGLTDTQYF
>NA|TRBD1|TRBJ2-7|TRBV30
TGTGCCTGGAGGGGGGTACAGGGGGACTCCTACGAGCAGTACTTC
CAWRGVQGDSYEQYF
>NA|TRBD2|TRBJ2-3|TRBV11-2
TGTGCCAGCAGCTTAAGACTAGCGGGGGGCTTAGGAGATACGCAGTATTTT
CASSLRLAGGLGDTQYF
>once|NA|TRBJ2-3|TRBV7-2
TGTGCCAGCAGCCGTGGACGGGGTGATACGCAGTATTTT
CASSRGRGDTQYF
>NA|NA|TRBJ2-2|TRBV30
TGTGCCTGGAGAAACAGGGTGGGCACCGGGGAGCTGTTTTTT
CAWRNRVGTGELFF
>NA|TRBD2|TRBJ2-7|TRBV11-3
TGTGCCAGCAGCTTAGCGGCTAGCGGGGGGAACGAGCAGTACTTC
CASSLAASGGNEQYF
>NA|NA|TRBJ2-7|TRBV2
TGTGCCAGCAGTAACAGGGGAGGCGAGCAGTACTTC
CASSNRGGEQYF
>NA|NA|TRBJ2-2|TRBV19
TGTGCCAGTAGTGCCGGGGCGATCGGGGGGCATGGCGGGGAGCTGTTTTTT
CASSAGAIGGHGGELFF
>NA|NA|TRBJ1-1|TRBV7-2
TGTGCCAGCAGCTTCGCAGGGGCCGGGACGACTGAAGCTTTCTTT
CASSFAGAGTTEAFF
>NA|TRBD1|TRBJ1-4|TRBV2
TGTGCCAGCAAATTAACGACAGGGTTGGGGAAACCGAATGAAAAACTGTTTTTT
CASKLTTGLGKPNEKLFF
>NA|NA|TRBJ1-2|TRBV9
TGTGCCAGCAGCGATGTACAGGGATATGGCTACACCTTC
CASSDVQGYGYTF
>NA|NA|TRBJ1-1|TRBV19
TGTGCCAGTAGTATCAGGGGCGACTCCTTTTCTAACACTGAAGCTTTCTTT
CASSIRGDSFSNTEAFF
>once|NA|TRBJ1-5|TRBV6-1
TGTGCCAGCAGTGATGGGGGGAAGGGCAATCAGCCCCAGCATTTT
CASSDGGKGNQPQHF
>NA|TRBD1|TRBJ1-1|TRBV2
TGTGCCAGCAGTTGGACAGGGAACACTGAAGCTTTCTTT
CASSWTGNTEAFF
>NA|NA|TRBJ1-1|TRBV7-3
TGTGCCAGCAGCTTACTTAGAGGGACTGAAGCTTTCTTT
CASSLLRGTEAFF
>few|NA|TRBJ1-3|TRBV28
TGTGCCAGCAGTTTAGATCGGGGATCAGGCGGAAACACCATATATTTT
CASSLDRGSGGNTIYF
>NA|NA|TRBJ2-6|TRBV5-1
TGCGCCAGCAGCTTGACAGGGTCTGGGGCCAACGTCCTGACTTTC
CASSLTGSGANVLTF
>NA|TRBD1|TRBJ1-2|TRBV11-2
TGTGCCAGCAGGCAAACAGGGGAAGTCTATGGCTACACCTTC
CASRQTGEVYGYTF
>NA|NA|TRBJ1-1|TRBV30
TGTGCCTGGAGTTCCCCTCCGTCAGGGGTCACTGAAGCTTTCTTT
CAWSSPPSGVTEAFF
>NA|NA|TRBJ1-3|TRBV18
TGTGCCAGCTCACCTGGGACTGAATCTGGAAACACCATATATTTT
CASSPGTESGNTIYF
>NA|TRBD1|TRBJ1-2|TRBV5-4
TGTGCCAGCAGCTTGGAGGCAGGGGGTGGCTACACCTTC
CASSLEAGGGYTF
>NA|NA|TRBJ1-1|TRBV11-2
TGTGCCAGCATGACTGACAGGACCTACACTGAAGCTTTCTTT
CASMTDRTYTEAFF